A selection of T cell receptor beta chains follows, all from one sample in a study of blood T cell repertoires in COVID-19. Here immunoSEQ multiplex PCR was the method, and the copy in TCRdb shows in-frame clones only, minus some. The sample carries 450,000 or so clones, roughly 87% recorded once. Sequences were obtained from PBMCs or T cells enriched from blood (not recorded which). All receptors derive from a man between 18 and 29 years old who had recovered from COVID-19. Both conserved end residues are part of each CDR3. The order of the fields is clone size, D gene, V gene, J gene, CDR3 DNA, CDR3 protein. A D gene is named only where the DNA matches it firmly. Some rows have no size entry. The others give once, few or many, or a class for an expanded clone.

>once|-|TRBV6-5|TRBJ1-1
TGTGCCAGCAGCCAGCACAGTACGAACACTGAAGCTTTCTTT
CASSQHSTNTEAFF
>-|TRBD1|TRBV7-2|TRBJ1-5
TGTGCCAGCAGCTTAGGAGGGGGCCTGCCCCAGCATTTT
CASSLGGGLPQHF
>-|TRBD1|TRBV27|TRBJ2-3
TGTGCCAGCAGGTCGGGACAGGGTTTTGCAGATACGCAGTATTTT
CASRSGQGFADTQYF
>once|TRBD2|TRBV7-3|TRBJ2-7
TGTGCCAGCAGCTTTTTAGCGGGCCCTGGGGAGCAGTACTTC
CASSFLAGPGEQYF
>-|-|TRBV19|TRBJ1-5
TGTGCCAGTAGTATGGATAAGGTAGGGCAGGGCCAGCCCCAGCATTTT
CASSMDKVGQGQPQHF
>-|-|TRBV10-3|TRBJ1-2
TGTGCCATCAGTGAGAGACGAACCGGGAACTATGGCTACACCTTC
CAISERRTGNYGYTF
>-|-|TRBV30|TRBJ1-6
TGTGCCTGGAGTGTAATCGCAGGGGTTGAGAGCTCCTATAATTCACCCCTCCACTTT
CAWSVIAGVESSYNSPLHF
>-|TRBD1|TRBV18|TRBJ1-1
TGTGCCAGCTCATACTACAGGGGTACGACTGAAGCTTTCTTT
CASSYYRGTTEAFF
>-|TRBD2|TRBV7-6|TRBJ2-7
TGTGCCAGCAGCTTAACGACTAGCGCTAGTTACGAGCAGTACTTC
CASSLTTSASYEQYF
>few|-|TRBV3-1/TRBV3-2|TRBJ1-4
TGTGCCAGCAGCTTCTCAACTAATGAAAAACTGTTTTTT
CASSFSTNEKLFF
>-|TRBD1|TRBV12-5|TRBJ1-6
TGTGCTAGTGGTTTGGGAGACAGGGGGCCGCGGAATTCACCCCTCCACTTT
CASGLGDRGPRNSPLHF
>-|TRBD1|TRBV23-1|TRBJ1-6
TGCGCCAGCCCCGGGACAGGGGATCATAATTCACCCCTCCACTTT
CASPGTGDHNSPLHF
>-|-|TRBV4-2|TRBJ1-5
TGTGCCAGCAGCCAAGATCGGGGAGAGAATCAGCCCCAGCATTTT
CASSQDRGENQPQHF
>-|TRBD1|TRBV10-3|TRBJ2-2
TGTGCCATCAGACCCGGGACAGGGGACACCGGGGAGCTGTTTTTT
CAIRPGTGDTGELFF
>-|-|TRBV4-1|TRBJ1-5
TGCGCCAGCAGCCTTGGGGAAGGGGGTGGGCAGCCCCAGCATTTT
CASSLGEGGGQPQHF
>-|-|TRBV7-9|TRBJ2-5
TGTGCCAGCAGCCCCGGGGTTCAGGGGTGGTCGGAGACCCAGTACTTC
CASSPGVQGWSETQYF
>few|TRBD1|TRBV12-3/TRBV12-4|TRBJ2-7
TGTGCCAGCAGTTCGACAGGGATCTACGAGCAGTACTTC
CASSSTGIYEQYF
>-|-|TRBV4-1|TRBJ2-5
TGCGCCAGCAGTCCTAGAGGGGGAGTAGAAGGGCAAGAGACCCAGTACTTC
CASSPRGGVEGQETQYF